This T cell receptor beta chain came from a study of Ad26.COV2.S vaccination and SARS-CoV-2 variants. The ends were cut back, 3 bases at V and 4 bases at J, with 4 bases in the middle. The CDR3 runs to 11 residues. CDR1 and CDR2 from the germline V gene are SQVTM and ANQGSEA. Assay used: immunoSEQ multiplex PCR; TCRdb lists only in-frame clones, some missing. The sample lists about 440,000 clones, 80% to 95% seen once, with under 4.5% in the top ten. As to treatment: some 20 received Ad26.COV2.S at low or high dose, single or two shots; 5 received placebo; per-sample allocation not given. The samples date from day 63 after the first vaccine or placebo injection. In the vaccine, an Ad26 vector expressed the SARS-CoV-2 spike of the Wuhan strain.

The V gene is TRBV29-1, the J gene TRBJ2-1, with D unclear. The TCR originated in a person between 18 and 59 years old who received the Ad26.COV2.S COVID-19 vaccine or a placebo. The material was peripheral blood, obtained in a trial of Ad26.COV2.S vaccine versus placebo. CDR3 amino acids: CSVEFYNEQFF. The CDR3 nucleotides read TGCAGCGTTGAGTTTTACAATGAGCAGTTCTTC.